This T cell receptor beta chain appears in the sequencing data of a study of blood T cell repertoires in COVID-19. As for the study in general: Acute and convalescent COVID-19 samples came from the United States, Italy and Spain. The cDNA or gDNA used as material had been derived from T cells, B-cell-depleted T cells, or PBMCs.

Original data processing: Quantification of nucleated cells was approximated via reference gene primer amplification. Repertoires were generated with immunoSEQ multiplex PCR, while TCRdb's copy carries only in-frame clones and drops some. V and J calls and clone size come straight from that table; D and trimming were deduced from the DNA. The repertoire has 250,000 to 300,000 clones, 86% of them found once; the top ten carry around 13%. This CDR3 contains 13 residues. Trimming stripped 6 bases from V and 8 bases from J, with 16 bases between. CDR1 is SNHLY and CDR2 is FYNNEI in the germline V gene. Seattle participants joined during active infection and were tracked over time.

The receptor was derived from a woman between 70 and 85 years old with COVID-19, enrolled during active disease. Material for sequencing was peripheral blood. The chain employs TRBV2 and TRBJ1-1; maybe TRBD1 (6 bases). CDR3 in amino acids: CASRPRLGTEAFF. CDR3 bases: TGTGCCAGCAGGCCCCGATTGGGGACAGAAGCTTTCTTT.